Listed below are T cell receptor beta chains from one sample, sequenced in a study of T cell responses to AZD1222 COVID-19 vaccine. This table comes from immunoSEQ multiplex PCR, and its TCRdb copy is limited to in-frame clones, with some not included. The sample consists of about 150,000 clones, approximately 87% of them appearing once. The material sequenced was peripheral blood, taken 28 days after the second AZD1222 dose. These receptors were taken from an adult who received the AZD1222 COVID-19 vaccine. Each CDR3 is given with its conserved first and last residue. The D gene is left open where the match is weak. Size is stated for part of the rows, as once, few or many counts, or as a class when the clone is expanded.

TGTGCCTGGAGTGTAGAGGGGGATGAGCAGTTCTTC,CAWSVEGDEQFF,TRBV30,once,TRBJ2-1,NA
TGTGCCAGCAGTGAAGAACGGGGCACTGAAGCTTTCTTT,CASSEERGTEAFF,TRBV2,NA,TRBJ1-1,NA
TGCGCCAGCAGCCAAGGACAGGGGGCGGAGTACGAGCAGTACTTC,CASSQGQGAEYEQYF,TRBV4-3,once,TRBJ2-7,TRBD1
TGTGCCAGCAGTGGGGCATCGGGGGCCAACGTCCTGACTTTC,CASSGASGANVLTF,TRBV25-1,NA,TRBJ2-6,NA
TGTGCCAGCAGTTACCGGGGAGTGGAGACCCAGTACTTC,CASSYRGVETQYF,TRBV6-5,NA,TRBJ2-5,NA
TGTGCCAGCAGCTTGGGACAAAATCAGCCCCAGCATTTT,CASSLGQNQPQHF,TRBV5-6,NA,TRBJ1-5,NA
TGTGCCAGCAGCCGCTACACTGAAGCTTTCTTT,CASSRYTEAFF,TRBV6-5,NA,TRBJ1-1,NA
TGTGCCAGCAGCCCGGGACAGGGGATCAAGTACGAGCAGTACTTC,CASSPGQGIKYEQYF,TRBV6-5,NA,TRBJ2-7,TRBD1
TGTGCCAGCAGCGTAGGCAGCTATAATTCACCCCTCCACTTT,CASSVGSYNSPLHF,TRBV9,NA,TRBJ1-6,NA
TGCAGCGTCGAGATTGGTGAGCAGTTCTTC,CSVEIGEQFF,TRBV29-1,NA,TRBJ2-1,NA
TGTGCCAGCAGCCCCTGGGGTGAGAGGGATACGCAGTATTTT,CASSPWGERDTQYF,TRBV6-5,NA,TRBJ2-3,NA
TGCAGCGTTACAGGGGGAGGAGGTGAAGCTTTCTTT,CSVTGGGGEAFF,TRBV29-1,NA,TRBJ1-1,TRBD1
TGTGCCAGCAGTGGGCCGAGCCACTGGGAAGGCTACACCTTC,CASSGPSHWEGYTF,TRBV21-1,NA,TRBJ1-2,NA
TGTGCCAGTAGTACTTGGACTAGCGGGCGAACAGATACGCAGTATTTT,CASSTWTSGRTDTQYF,TRBV19,NA,TRBJ2-3,TRBD2